The TCR beta chain under discussion was sequenced for a study of T cells in Graves' hyperthyroidism and ophthalmopathy. Study-level points and caveats: Ophthalmopathy was told apart from stable hyperthyroidism by a 13 V-J model.

The TCR beta CDR3 regions underwent amplification using RNA transcripts as the source. The primer set for the first-round RT-PCR of the TCR CDR3 was HTBI. Each CDR3 protein gets one entry after TCRdb re-called the multiplex PCR reads with MiXCR. The sample carries 350,000 or so distinct CDR3 sequences, around 18% recorded once. The V end lost 4 bases, the J end lost 2 bases, and 9 bases lay between the germline ends. CDR3 length equals 12 residues. Germline assignment: CDR1 SQVTM and CDR2 ANQGSEA. This clonotype was counted at least ten times. Its target is unknown. This chain joins TRBV29-1 and TRBJ2-7; D is ambiguous. The sequence was collected from a woman aged 40 to 50 with Graves' ophthalmopathy. The sequencing input was blood. Written as DNA, the CDR3 is TGCAGCGTTGCCGGTGCAACCTACGAGCAGTACTTC. This sequence encodes CSVAGATYEQYF.